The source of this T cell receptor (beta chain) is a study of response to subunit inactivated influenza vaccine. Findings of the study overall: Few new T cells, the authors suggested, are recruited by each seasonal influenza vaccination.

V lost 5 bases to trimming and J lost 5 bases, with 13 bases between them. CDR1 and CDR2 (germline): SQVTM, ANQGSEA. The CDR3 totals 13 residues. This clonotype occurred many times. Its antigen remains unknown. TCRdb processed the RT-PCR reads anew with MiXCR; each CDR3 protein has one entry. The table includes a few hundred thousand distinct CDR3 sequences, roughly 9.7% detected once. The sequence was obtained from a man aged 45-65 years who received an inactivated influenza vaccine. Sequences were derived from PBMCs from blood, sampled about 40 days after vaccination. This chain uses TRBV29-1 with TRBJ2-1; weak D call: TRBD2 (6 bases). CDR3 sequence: CSVRIGGNNEQFF. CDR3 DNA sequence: TGCAGCGTTAGGATCGGGGGAAACAATGAGCAGTTCTTC.